This T cell receptor (beta chain) derives from a study of identifying expanded T cells in peripheral blood. Findings and limits, study-wide: Clone count variance between roughly two-week samples rose with total template count. About 1.2 clones differed between technical replicates, versus around 15 and 18 over time.

Using immunoSEQ multiplex PCR, the repertoire was profiled, and TCRdb retains in-frame clones only, with some absent. The profile covers about 100,000 clones, with 80% to 90% appearing a single time and about 5.9% taken by the ten largest. The CDR3 is 16 residues long. Trimming removed 4 bases from V and 4 bases from J; junction bases left unmatched: 11. Germline V gene lookup returns CDR1 SGHNT and CDR2 YYREEE (reference sequence). With respect to this clone: Its antigen is undetermined.

During the collection period, no donor immune events like infections were recorded. This chain links TRBV5-4 with TRBJ1-3, with 7 bases aligning to TRBD1. The sample was blood. The TCR comes from a person between 18 and 75 years old in good health. The CDR3 DNA sequence: TGTGCCAGCAGCCAGGAGACAGGGACAAGGGGAAACACCATATATTTT. Its protein product is CASSQETGTRGNTIYF.